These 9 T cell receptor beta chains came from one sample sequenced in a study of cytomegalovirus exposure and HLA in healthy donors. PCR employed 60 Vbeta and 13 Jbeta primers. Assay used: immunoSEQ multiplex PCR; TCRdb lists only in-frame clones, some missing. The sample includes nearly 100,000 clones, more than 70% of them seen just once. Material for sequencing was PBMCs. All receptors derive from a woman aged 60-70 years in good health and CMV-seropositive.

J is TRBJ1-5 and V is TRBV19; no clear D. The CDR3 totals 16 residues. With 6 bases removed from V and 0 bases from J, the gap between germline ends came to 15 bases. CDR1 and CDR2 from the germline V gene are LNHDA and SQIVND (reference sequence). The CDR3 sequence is CASRPHRDYSNQPQHF. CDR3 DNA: TGTGCCAGTAGACCACACAGAGACTATAGCAATCAGCCCCAGCATTTT.

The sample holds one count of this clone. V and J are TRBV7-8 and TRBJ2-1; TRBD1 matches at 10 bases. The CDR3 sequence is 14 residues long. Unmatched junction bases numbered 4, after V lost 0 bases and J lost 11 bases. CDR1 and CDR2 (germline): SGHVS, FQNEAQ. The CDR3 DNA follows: TGTGCCAGCAGCTTAGCGCGGACAGGGGGACAGCAGTTCTTC. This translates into CASSLARTGGQQFF. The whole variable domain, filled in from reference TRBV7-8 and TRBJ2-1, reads GAGVSQSPRYKVAKRGQDVALRCDPISGHVSLFWYQQALGQGPEFLTYFQNEAQLDKSGLPSDRFFAERPEGSVSTLKIQRTQQEDSAVYLCASSLARTGGQQFFGPGTRLTVL.

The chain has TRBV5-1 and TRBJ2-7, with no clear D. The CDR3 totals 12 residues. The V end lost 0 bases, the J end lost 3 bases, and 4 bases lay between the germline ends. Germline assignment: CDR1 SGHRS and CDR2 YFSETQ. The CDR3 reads CASSLESYEQYF. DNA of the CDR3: TGCGCCAGCAGCTTGGAGAGCTACGAGCAGTACTTC.

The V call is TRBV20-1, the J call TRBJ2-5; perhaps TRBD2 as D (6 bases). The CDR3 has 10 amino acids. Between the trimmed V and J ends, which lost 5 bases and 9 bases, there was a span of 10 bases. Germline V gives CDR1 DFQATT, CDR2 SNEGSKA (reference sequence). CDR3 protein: CSAHGEAQYF. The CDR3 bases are TGCAGTGCTCATGGGGAGGCCCAGTACTTC.

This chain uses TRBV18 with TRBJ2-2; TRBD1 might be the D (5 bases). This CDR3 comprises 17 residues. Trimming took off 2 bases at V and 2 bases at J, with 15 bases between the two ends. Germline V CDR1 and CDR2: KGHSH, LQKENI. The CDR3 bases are TGTGCCAGCTCACCATCTCCGGCAGGGCGAAACACCGGGGAGCTGTTTTTT. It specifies CASSPSPAGRNTGELFF.

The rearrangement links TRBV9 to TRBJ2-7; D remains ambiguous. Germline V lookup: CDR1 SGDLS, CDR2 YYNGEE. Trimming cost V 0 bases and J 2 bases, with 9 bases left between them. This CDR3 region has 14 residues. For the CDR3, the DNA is TGTGCCAGCAGCGTAGACAGCCATGCCTACGAGCAGTACTTC. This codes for CASSVDSHAYEQYF.

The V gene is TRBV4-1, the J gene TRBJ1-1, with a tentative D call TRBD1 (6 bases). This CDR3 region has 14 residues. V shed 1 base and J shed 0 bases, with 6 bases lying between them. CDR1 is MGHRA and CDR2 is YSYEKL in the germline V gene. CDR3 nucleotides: TGCGCCAGCAGCCAAGCAGGGGTGAACACTGAAGCTTTCTTT. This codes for CASSQAGVNTEAFF.

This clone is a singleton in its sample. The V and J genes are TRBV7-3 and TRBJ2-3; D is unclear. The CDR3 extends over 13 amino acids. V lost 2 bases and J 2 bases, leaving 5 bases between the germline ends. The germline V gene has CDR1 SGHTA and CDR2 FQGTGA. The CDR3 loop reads CASSLLFTDTQYF. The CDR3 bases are TGTGCCAGCAGCTTACTCTTCACAGATACGCAGTATTTT.

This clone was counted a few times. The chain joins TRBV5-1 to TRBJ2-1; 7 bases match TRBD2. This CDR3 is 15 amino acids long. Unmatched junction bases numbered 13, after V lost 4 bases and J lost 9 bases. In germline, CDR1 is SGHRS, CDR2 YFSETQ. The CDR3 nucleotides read TGCGCCAGCAGCAGCGGGGCGGGAGTACTTACTGAGCAGTTCTTC. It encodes CASSSGAGVLTEQFF. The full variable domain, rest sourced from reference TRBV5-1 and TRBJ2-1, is KAGVTQTPRYLIKTRGQQVTLSCSPISGHRSVSWYQQTPGQGLQFLFEYFSETQRNKGNFPGRFSGRQFSNSRSEMNVSTLELGDSALYLCASSSGAGVLTEQFFGPGTRLTVL.